This paragraph covers one T cell receptor beta chain sequence. Its matching antigen is unknown. These data originate in a study of cytomegalovirus exposure and HLA in healthy donors. As for the study in general: In an earlier analysis, 90 million to 130 million unique TCR beta sequences were found from approximately 190 million T cells.

With 60 Vbeta and 13 Jbeta primers, the PCR was carried out. The assay was immunoSEQ multiplex PCR, and TCRdb's table has in-frame clones only and misses some. The sample shows about 110,000 clones, about 80% of them seen only once. Findings and caveats of the study: Analysis performed later found more than 15,000 TCR beta sequences associated with HLA alleles at 0.05 false discovery rate. The only immune exposure information that was available was CMV serostatus.

After removal of 4 bases from V and 3 bases from J, the junction contained 8 bases not matched to a gene. The germline V gene has CDR1 SGHRS and CDR2 YFSETQ. This CDR3 contains 15 residues. Sequencing was carried out using PBMCs. This sequence was found in a woman in her forties or fifties in good health and CMV-seropositive. This chain links TRBV5-1 with TRBJ1-1, with 8 bases that match TRBD1. As DNA, the CDR3 is TGCGCCAGCAGCCCCGCGCAGGGGGCTTACACTGAAGCTTTCTTT. As protein: CASSPAQGAYTEAFF.